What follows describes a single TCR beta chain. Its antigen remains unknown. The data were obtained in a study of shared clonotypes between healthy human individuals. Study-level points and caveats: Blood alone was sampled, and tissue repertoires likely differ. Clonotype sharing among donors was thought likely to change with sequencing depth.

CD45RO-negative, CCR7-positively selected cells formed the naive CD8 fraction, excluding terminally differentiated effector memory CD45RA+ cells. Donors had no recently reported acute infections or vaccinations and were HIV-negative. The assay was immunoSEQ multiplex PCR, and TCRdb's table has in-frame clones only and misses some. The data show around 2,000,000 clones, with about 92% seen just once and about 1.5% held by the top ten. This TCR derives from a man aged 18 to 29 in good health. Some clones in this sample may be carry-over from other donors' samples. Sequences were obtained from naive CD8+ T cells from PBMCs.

CDR3 in DNA: TGTGCCAGCAGTTCCTGGGCGGGGGTCTCCTACGAGCAGTACTTC. Translated, it gives CASSSWAGVSYEQYF. The chain uses TRBV6-5 and TRBJ2-7; 7 nucleotides line up with TRBD2. The junction had 6 bases not matched to a gene; V was cut back by 4 bases and J by 0 bases. Looked up from germline, CDR1 is MNHEY and CDR2 is SVGAGI. This CDR3 is 15 amino acids long.